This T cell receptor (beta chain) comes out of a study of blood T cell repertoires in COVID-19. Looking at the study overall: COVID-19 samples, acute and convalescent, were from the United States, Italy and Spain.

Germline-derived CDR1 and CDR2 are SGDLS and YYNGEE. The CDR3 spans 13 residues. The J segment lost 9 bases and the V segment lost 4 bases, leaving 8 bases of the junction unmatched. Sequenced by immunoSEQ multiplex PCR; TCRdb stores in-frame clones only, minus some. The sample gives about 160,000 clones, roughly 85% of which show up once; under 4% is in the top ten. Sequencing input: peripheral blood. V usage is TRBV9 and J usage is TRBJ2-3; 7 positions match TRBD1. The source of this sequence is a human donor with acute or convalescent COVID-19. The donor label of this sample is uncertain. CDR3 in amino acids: CASSPMDRTTQYF. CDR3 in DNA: TGTGCCAGCAGCCCCATGGACAGGACAACGCAGTATTTT.